The text below deals with one T cell receptor beta chain. J was trimmed by 6 bases and V by 3 bases; bases with no gene match: 3. CDR3 length: 13 amino acids. Per germline, CDR1 PRHDT and CDR2 FYEKMQ (reference sequence). This sample stems from a study of control samples from healthy donors and cancer patients. Assay used: immunoSEQ multiplex PCR; TCRdb lists only in-frame clones, some missing. The table includes roughly 150,000 clones, approximately 93% detected once. This chain uses TRBV13 with TRBJ1-2, with TRBD1 matching 8 bases. This receptor was taken from a man aged 18 to 30 in good health. Sequenced input: blood. For the CDR3, the DNA is TGTGCCAGCAGCTTTAGGACAGGGAATGGCTACACCTTC. This gives the protein CASSFRTGNGYTF.